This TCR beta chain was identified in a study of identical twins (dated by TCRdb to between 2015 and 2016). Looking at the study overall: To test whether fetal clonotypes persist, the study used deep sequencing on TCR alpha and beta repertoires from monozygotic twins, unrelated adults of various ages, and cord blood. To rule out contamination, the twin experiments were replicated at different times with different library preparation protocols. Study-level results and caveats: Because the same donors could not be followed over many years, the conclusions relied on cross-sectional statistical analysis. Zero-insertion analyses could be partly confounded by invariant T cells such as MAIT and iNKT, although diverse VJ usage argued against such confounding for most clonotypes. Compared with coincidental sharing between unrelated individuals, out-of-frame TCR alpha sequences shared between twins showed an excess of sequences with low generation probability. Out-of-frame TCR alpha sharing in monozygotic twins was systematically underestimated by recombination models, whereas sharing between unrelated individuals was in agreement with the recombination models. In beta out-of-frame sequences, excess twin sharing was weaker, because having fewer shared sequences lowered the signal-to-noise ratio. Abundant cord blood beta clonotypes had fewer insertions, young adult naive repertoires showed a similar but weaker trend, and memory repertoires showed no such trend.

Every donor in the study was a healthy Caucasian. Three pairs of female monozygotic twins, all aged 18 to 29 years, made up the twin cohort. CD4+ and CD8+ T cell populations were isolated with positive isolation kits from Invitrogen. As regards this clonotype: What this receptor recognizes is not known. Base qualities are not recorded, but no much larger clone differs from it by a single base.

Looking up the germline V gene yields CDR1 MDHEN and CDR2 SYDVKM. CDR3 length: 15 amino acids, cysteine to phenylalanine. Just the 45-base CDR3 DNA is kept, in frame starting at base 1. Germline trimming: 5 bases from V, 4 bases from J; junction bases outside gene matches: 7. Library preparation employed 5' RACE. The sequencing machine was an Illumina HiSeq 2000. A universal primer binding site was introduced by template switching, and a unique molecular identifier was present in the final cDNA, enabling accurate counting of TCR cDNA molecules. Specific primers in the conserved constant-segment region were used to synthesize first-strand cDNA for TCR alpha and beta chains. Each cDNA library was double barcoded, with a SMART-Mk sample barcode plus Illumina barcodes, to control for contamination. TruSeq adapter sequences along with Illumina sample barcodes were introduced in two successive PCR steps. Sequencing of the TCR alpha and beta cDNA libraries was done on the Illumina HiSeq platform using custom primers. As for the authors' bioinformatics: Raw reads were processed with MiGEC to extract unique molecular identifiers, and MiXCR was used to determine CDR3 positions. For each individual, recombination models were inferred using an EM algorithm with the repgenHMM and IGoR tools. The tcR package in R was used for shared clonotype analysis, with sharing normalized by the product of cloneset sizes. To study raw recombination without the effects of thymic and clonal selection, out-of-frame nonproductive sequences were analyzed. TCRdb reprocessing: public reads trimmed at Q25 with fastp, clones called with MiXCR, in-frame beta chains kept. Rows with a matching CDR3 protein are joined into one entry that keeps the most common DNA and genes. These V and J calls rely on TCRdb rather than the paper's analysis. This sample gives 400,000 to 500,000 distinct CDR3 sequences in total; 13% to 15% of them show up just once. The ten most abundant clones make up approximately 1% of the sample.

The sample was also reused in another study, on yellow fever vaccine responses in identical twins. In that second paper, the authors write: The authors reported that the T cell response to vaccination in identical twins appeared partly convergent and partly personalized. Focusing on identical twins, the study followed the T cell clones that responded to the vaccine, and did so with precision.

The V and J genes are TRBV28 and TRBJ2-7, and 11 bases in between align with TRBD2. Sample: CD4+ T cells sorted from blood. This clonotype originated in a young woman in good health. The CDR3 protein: CASSGPGLAVYEQYF. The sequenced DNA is TGTGCCAGCAGTGGACCGGGACTAGCGGTTTACGAGCAGTACTTC.